This passage covers 30 T cell receptor beta chains from one sample sequenced in a study of tissue T cells after allogeneic stem cell transplantation. Documented time point: mouse harvest day 7 after allogeneic transplant. Mouse grafts combined 10^7 T-cell-depleted bone marrow cells with 10^6 splenic CD5+ T cells. Method: immunoSEQ multiplex PCR; TCRdb's copy keeps in-frame clones and lacks some. The profile shows over 7,000 clones, 45% to 50% of them singletons. The sequenced sample was gut tissue. These receptors were obtained from a female BALB/c mouse given C57BL/6 T cells with graft-versus-host disease after an allogeneic hematopoietic cell transplant.

Comment on this clone: Gene names are mouse gene names. The read terminates 1 residue before the CDR3 end, so the remaining end is supplied by the germline J gene. The chain is built from TRBV13-2 and TRBJ2-3; 8 bases line up with TRBD2. The germline CDR1 and CDR2 sequences are NNHNN and SYGAGS (reference sequence). The CDR3 length is 15 residues. Losses at the gene ends were 0 bases for V and 4 bases for J; bases not matched to a gene: 4. CDR3 DNA (partial): TGTGCCAGCGGTGATGGTGGGGGGGGCCCAGAAACGCTGTAT. Translation: CASGDGGGGPETLY. The whole CDR3 sequence is CASGDGGGGPETLYF.

This clone came up a few times. Genes here carry mouse names. The sequence runs out 1 residue before the end of the CDR3; the remainder is reconstructed from the germline J gene. The rearrangement links TRBV4 to TRBJ2-2, with D tentatively TRBD1 or TRBD2 (5 bases each). The ends were cut back, 5 bases at V and 5 bases at J, with 15 bases in the middle. This CDR3 has 15 amino acids. Germline loops: CDR1 LGHDT, CDR2 YNNKQL (reference sequence). The CDR3 is CASSPSGRGTGQLYF. Partial CDR3 DNA: TGTGCCAGCAGCCCATCGGGGCGAGGGACCGGGCAGCTCTAC.

In the case of this clone: Mouse gene names apply. The CDR3 extends 1 residue past the end of the read, so its final part is completed from the germline J gene. This chain joins TRBV26 and TRBJ2-5, with a possible D match to TRBD1 (6 bases). From germline, CDR1 is KGHPV and CDR2 FQNQEV (reference sequence). The length of the CDR3 is 13 residues. V was clipped by 5 bases and J by 6 bases, with 12 bases between them. Incomplete CDR3 DNA: TGTGCCAGCAGTACAGGGAAAGGGGACACCCAGTAC. The encoded protein is CASSTGKGDTQY. In full, the CDR3 reads CASSTGKGDTQYF. The full variable domain, rest sourced from reference TRBV26 and TRBJ2-5, is NSKVIQTPRYLVKGQGQKAKMRCIPEKGHPVVFWYQQNKNNEFKFLINFQNQEVLQQIDMTEKRFSAECPSNSPCSLEIQSSEAGDSALYLCASSTGKGDTQYFGPGTRLLVL.

As regards this clone: Genes and germline come from the mouse. The read halts 1 residue ahead of the CDR3 end, with the missing end drawn from the germline J gene. The rearrangement joins TRBV2 to TRBJ2-1; TRBD2 matches 9 bases. J was trimmed by 3 bases and V by 1 base; bases with no gene match: 7. This CDR3 is built from 17 residues. Germline loops: CDR1 LGHNA, CDR2 YSYQKL. CDR3 region: CASSQVPTGGAYAEQFF. The CDR3 bases that were read are TGTGCCAGCAGCCAAGTTCCGACTGGGGGAGCCTATGCTGAGCAGTTC.

Turning to this clone: Any gene name here is a mouse gene name. The read halts 1 residue ahead of the CDR3 end, with the missing end drawn from the germline J gene. The chain carries TRBV19 and TRBJ1-2; TRBD1 is a possible D gene (5 bases). Germline lookup yields CDR1 FNHDT and CDR2 SITEND (reference sequence). Trimming removed 4 bases from V and 0 bases from J, with 10 bases in between. The CDR3 extends over 14 amino acids. CDR3 DNA (partial): TGTGCCAGCAGTCTCGGACATACAAACTCCGACTACACC. Its protein product is CASSLGHTNSDYT. The full-length CDR3 reads as CASSLGHTNSDYTF.

This clone was counted only a few times. Any gene name here is a mouse gene name. The read ends 1 residue shy of where the CDR3 ends; the end is completed using the germline J gene. The rearrangement links TRBV16 to TRBJ2-1; D is unresolved. There are 12 residues in the CDR3. The V and J ends lost 1 base and 7 bases respectively, with 5 bases between them. The germline V gene encodes CDR1 SGHSA and CDR2 FRNQAP. The sequenced CDR3 bases are TGTGCAAGCAGCTTAGTTGGAGCTGAGCAGTTC. It specifies CASSLVGAEQF. Given in full, the CDR3 is CASSLVGAEQFF.

This clone was picked up a small number of times. These gene names are mouse names. This CDR3 reads CASTGTHTEVFF. The CDR3 bases that were read are TGTGCCAGCACAGGGACACACACAGAAGTCTTC. The chain joins TRBV14 to TRBJ1-1, with D possibly being TRBD1 (6 bases). The observed sequence ends 1 residue before the CDR3 terminus, with the missing tail filled in from the germline J gene. The CDR3 runs to 12 residues. CDR1 and CDR2 (germline): SGHDT, FRDEAV. Trimming took off 6 bases at V and 3 bases at J, with 9 bases between the two ends. Full variable domain (remainder filled in from reference TRBV14 and TRBJ1-1): EAGVTQSPRYAVLQEGQAVSFWCDPISGHDTLYWYQQPRDQGPQLLVYFRDEAVIDNSQLPSDRFSAVRPKGTNSTLKIQSAKQGDTATYLCASTGTHTEVFFGKGTRLTVV.

Comments on this clone: Mouse gene names and germline throughout. The DNA ends 1 residue before the CDR3 does, and the rest of the CDR3 is filled in from the germline J gene. This rearrangement joins TRBV26 to TRBJ2-5; the match to TRBD2 covers 8 bases. The CDR3 extends over 16 amino acids. V was clipped by 0 bases and J by 2 bases; unmatched bases: 4. In germline, CDR1 is KGHPV, CDR2 FQNQEV (reference sequence). CDR3 bases read: TGTGCCAGCAGTCTGTCGGGGTGGGGGGGCCAAGACACCCAGTAC. Its protein product is CASSLSGWGGQDTQY. The full CDR3 protein reads CASSLSGWGGQDTQYF.

As concerns this clone: The listed genes are named as in mouse. The observed sequence ends 1 residue before the CDR3 terminus, with the missing tail filled in from the germline J gene. The genes are TRBV24 and TRBJ2-7; 10 bases are shared with TRBD2. V gave up 2 bases and J gave up 2 bases; unmatched junction bases: 0. Germline lookup yields CDR1 KGHTA and CDR2 FRNEEI. This CDR3 has 14 amino acids. The CDR3 sequence is CASSLGLGAYEQYF. The CDR3 bases that were read are TGTGCCAGCAGTCTGGGACTGGGGGCCTATGAACAGTAC.

A note on this clone: Mouse germline and gene names are used. The read finishes 1 residue shy of the CDR3 end, and the germline J gene is used to complete it. The chain has TRBV13-2 and TRBJ2-4; no definite D call. This CDR3 is 13 amino acids long. Trimming removed 1 base from V and 2 bases from J, with 5 bases in between. Germline assignment: CDR1 NNHNN and CDR2 SYGAGS (reference sequence). Partial CDR3 DNA: TGTGCCAGCGGTGATAGGGATCAAAACACCTTGTAC. This translates into CASGDRDQNTLY. The CDR3 in full is CASGDRDQNTLYF.

Note on this clone: These gene names are mouse names. The CDR3 end is not reached by the read, which stops 1 residue before it; the germline J gene fills it in. This chain links TRBV24 with TRBJ1-5; 7 bases align to TRBD1. The CDR3 has 16 amino acids. Germline V gives CDR1 KGHTA, CDR2 FRNEEI. The V and J ends lost 2 bases and 1 base, in that order; junction bases with no gene match: 5. The CDR3 is CASSLAGGRNNQAPLF. The part of the CDR3 DNA that was read is TGTGCCAGCAGTCTGGCAGGGGGGAGAAACAACCAGGCTCCGCTT.

For this clone: The gene symbols are mouse symbols. The read comes to an end 1 residue before the CDR3 does, leaving the germline J gene to fill in the end. This chain links TRBV2 with TRBJ1-4; 8 bases match TRBD1. The CDR3 consists of 15 residues. J gave up 4 bases and V 0 bases, and 1 base lay outside the gene matches. Germline CDR1 reads LGHNA; CDR2 reads YSYQKL. CDR3 sequence reads: CASSQEGQGNERLFF. Incomplete CDR3 DNA: TGTGCCAGCAGCCAAGAAGGACAGGGCAACGAAAGATTATTT.

Comments on this clone: These gene names are mouse names. The read finishes 1 residue shy of the CDR3 end, and the germline J gene is used to complete it. This chain links TRBV1 with TRBJ1-5; 10 bases fit TRBD1. CDR3 length: 14 amino acids. CDR1 NSQYPW and CDR2 LRSPGD come from the germline V gene (reference sequence). V gave up 3 bases and J gave up 6 bases; unmatched junction bases: 2. CDR3 bases read: TGCACCTGCAGTGCCCGGGACAGGGGCCAGGCTCCGCTT. Its translation is CTCSARDRGQAPL. The whole CDR3 reads CTCSARDRGQAPLF.

A word on this clone: Genes here carry mouse names. The covered CDR3 bases are TGTGCCAGCAGGGGGAGGGCAGCAAACACAGAAGTCTTC. Its translation: CASRGRAANTEVF. The CDR3, in full, reads CASRGRAANTEVFF. The chain links TRBV15 to TRBJ1-1; D is uncertain. Sequencing ends 1 residue short of the CDR3 end; the germline J gene provides the rest. CDR1 is SGHND, CDR2 FRSKSL, per germline. This CDR3 comprises 14 residues. The V gene lost 6 bases and the J gene lost 0 bases, with 11 bases spanning the gap.

This clone was seen a handful of times. Gene and germline names: mouse. Read data end 1 residue before the CDR3 end; the end is taken from the germline J gene. The chain carries TRBV3 and TRBJ2-2; 10 bases line up with TRBD2. Trimming cost V 4 bases and J 1 base; bases outside gene matches: 3. Germline V lookup: CDR1 SNHLY, CDR2 FYNGKV (reference sequence). The CDR3 sequence is 16 residues long. CDR3 sequence: CASSSRTGGNTGQLYF. The part of the CDR3 DNA that was read is TGTGCCAGCAGCTCCCGGACTGGGGGAAACACCGGGCAGCTCTAC.

A few counts support this clone. Gene and germline names: mouse. The CDR3 end lies 1 residue beyond the end of the read and is filled in from the germline J gene. This chain uses TRBV26 with TRBJ2-7; no reliable D call. Germline values: CDR1 KGHPV, CDR2 FQNQEV (reference sequence). V gave up 6 bases and J gave up 3 bases, with 9 bases separating them. The CDR3 sequence is 12 residues long. The DNA read from the CDR3 is TGTGCCAGCAGCCAACAAAGCTATGAACAGTAC. The encoded protein is CASSQQSYEQY. The entire CDR3 protein is CASSQQSYEQYF.

This clone is a singleton in its sample. One end of the junction varies from germline; a read error may be responsible. Gene names are mouse gene names. The sequenced fragment ends 1 residue before the CDR3 boundary, so the rest is inferred from the germline J gene. The chain combines TRBV3 with TRBJ1-4; D is ambiguous. The CDR3 consists of 14 residues. The germline V gene has CDR1 SNHLY and CDR2 FYNGKV (reference sequence). CDR3 DNA (partial): TGTGCCAGCAGCTCCGGTGGATCCAACGAAAAATTATTT. Its protein is CASSSGGSNEKLF. The whole CDR3 region reads CASSSGGSNEKLFF.

As for this clone: Any gene name here is a mouse gene name. The read terminates 1 residue ahead of where the CDR3 ends, so the germline J gene completes it. This rearrangement joins TRBV1 to TRBJ2-7; unclear D gene. The germline V gene encodes CDR1 NSQYPW and CDR2 LRSPGD (reference sequence). The ends were cut back, 1 base at V and 5 bases at J, with 3 bases in the middle. The CDR3 extends over 11 amino acids. Partial CDR3 DNA: TGCACCTGCAGTGCAGTGGATGAACAGTAC. Residues: CTCSAVDEQY. The entire CDR3 protein reads CTCSAVDEQYF.

Points on this clone: Gene names follow the mouse nomenclature. The missing CDR3 end, 1 residue past where the read stops, is filled in from the germline J gene. The chain joins TRBV26 to TRBJ2-4, with a tentative D call TRBD1 (6 bases). Looked up from germline, CDR1 is KGHPV and CDR2 is FQNQEV (reference sequence). V lost 6 bases and J lost 4, with 11 bases in between. The CDR3 is 13 residues long. The chain's CDR3 is CASRRGDKNTLYF. The sequenced CDR3 bases are TGTGCCAGCAGGCGAGGGGACAAAAACACCTTGTAC.

A remark on this clone: Gene labels here are mouse ones. The read ends 1 residue before the CDR3 terminus; that terminus is restored from the germline J gene. The chain has TRBV23 and TRBJ2-5; TRBD1, as called in the table, went unchecked against the DNA. This CDR3 has 14 residues. The germline V gene has CDR1 KGHTA and CDR2 FQNQQP. This CDR3 is CSSRGQAGQDTQYF. Partial CDR3 DNA: TGCTCCAGCAGGGGACAGGCAGGCCAAGACACCCAGTAC.

The sample holds a few counts of this clone. The genes are named according to mouse. The read ends 1 residue early relative to the CDR3; the germline J gene fills the gap. The rearrangement uses TRBV5 and TRBJ2-5; TRBD2 aligns across 8 bases. Germline CDR1 and CDR2: LGHNA and YNLKQL (reference sequence). Trimming removed 4 bases from V and 5 bases from J; junction bases left unmatched: 11. The CDR3 spans 16 residues. The sequenced CDR3 bases are TGTGCCAGCAGCCCCAAGACTGGGGACCACGGAGACACCCAGTAC. Amino acid sequence: CASSPKTGDHGDTQY. Given in full, the CDR3 is CASSPKTGDHGDTQYF.

Regarding this clone: Mouse germline and gene names are used. The read finishes 1 residue shy of the CDR3 end, and the germline J gene is used to complete it. The chain is built from TRBV13-1 and TRBJ1-1, with D unresolved. The CDR3 length is 13 residues. Deletions cut 6 bases from V and 0 bases from J, with 9 bases between. CDR1 is NSHNY, CDR2 SYGAGN, per germline. CDR3 DNA (partial): TGTGCCAGCACAGGCCACCCAAACACAGAAGTCTTC. Protein sequence: CASTGHPNTEVF. In full, the CDR3 is CASTGHPNTEVFF.

As for this clone: Mouse gene names and germline throughout. CDR3 residues: CASSPSPFGGALYAEQFF. The CDR3 DNA, read in part, is TGTGCCAGCTCTCCCTCCCCCTTCGGGGGGGCGCTATATGCTGAGCAGTTC. The chain links TRBV12-1 to TRBJ2-1, with TRBD2 matching 8 bases. The DNA ends 1 residue before the CDR3 does, and the rest of the CDR3 is filled in from the germline J gene. The CDR3 consists of 18 residues. The germline gives CDR1 SGHSN, CDR2 HYEKVE. The J segment lost 4 bases and the V segment lost 2 bases, leaving 15 bases of the junction unmatched.

This clone has more than one count but fewer than ten. Gene names refer to mouse genes. CDR3 sequence reads: CASSLWTGTGNTLYF. Partial CDR3 DNA: TGTGCCAGCAGTCTTTGGACAGGGACTGGAAATACGCTCTAT. The chain is built from TRBV26 and TRBJ1-3; 8 nucleotides agree with TRBD1. The read finishes 1 residue shy of the CDR3 end, and the germline J gene is used to complete it. V dropped 3 bases and J dropped 2; count of bases not matched to a gene: 3. This CDR3 has 15 residues. Per the germline V gene, CDR1 is KGHPV and CDR2 is FQNQEV (reference sequence).

This clone has more than one count but fewer than ten. Gene names and germline refer to mouse. The read halts 1 residue ahead of the CDR3 end, with the missing end drawn from the germline J gene. V is TRBV15 and J is TRBJ1-4; 8 nucleotides line up with TRBD1. The CDR3 consists of 14 residues. Germline V lookup: CDR1 SGHND, CDR2 FRSKSL. V lost 2 bases to trimming and J lost 7 bases; unmatched junction nucleotides: 3. The DNA read from the CDR3 is TGTGCCAGCAGTTTACAGGGGGCGCCCGAAAGATTATTT. It yields the protein CASSLQGAPERLF. The complete CDR3 sequence is CASSLQGAPERLFF. Looking up the rest from reference TRBV15 and TRBJ1-4 gives the full variable domain: DAGVTQTPRHEVAEKGQTIILKCEPVSGHNDLFWYRQTKIQGLELLSYFRSKSLMEDGGAFKDRFKAEMLNSSFSTLKIQPTEPKDSAVYLCASSLQGAPERLFFGHGTKLSVL.

Concerning this clone itself: All gene names here are mouse names. The read gets to within 1 residue of the CDR3 end, and the germline J gene fills in the rest. The V call is TRBV16, the J call TRBJ2-2; TRBD1 aligns across 7 bases. V lost 4 bases and J lost 2; bases outside the gene matches: 4. Germline lookup yields CDR1 SGHSA and CDR2 FRNQAP. This CDR3 contains 15 residues. The CDR3 is CASSSTGPNTGQLYF. Incomplete CDR3 DNA: TGTGCAAGCAGCTCGACAGGGCCGAACACCGGGCAGCTCTAC.

To note about this clone: Any gene name here is a mouse gene name. The CDR3 is cut off 1 residue early in the read; its end comes from the germline J gene. This chain links TRBV15 with TRBJ1-1; 10 nucleotides align to TRBD1. The germline CDR1 and CDR2 sequences are SGHND and FRSKSL. The CDR3 runs to 14 residues. With 6 bases clipped from V and 1 base from J, the junction kept 2 bases outside the gene matches. The sequenced CDR3 bases are TGTGCCAGCAGCCGGGACAGGGGAAACACAGAAGTCTTC. It yields the protein CASSRDRGNTEVF. The full CDR3 sequence reads CASSRDRGNTEVFF. The whole variable domain, filled in from reference TRBV15 and TRBJ1-1, reads DAGVTQTPRHEVAEKGQTIILKCEPVSGHNDLFWYRQTKIQGLELLSYFRSKSLMEDGGAFKDRFKAEMLNSSFSTLKIQPTEPKDSAVYLCASSRDRGNTEVFFGKGTRLTVV.

On this clone itself: The genes and germline here are from mouse. The observed sequence ends 1 residue before the CDR3 terminus, with the missing tail filled in from the germline J gene. The gene calls are TRBV19 and TRBJ2-4; no clear D gene. Germline values: CDR1 FNHDT, CDR2 SITEND (reference sequence). The CDR3 totals 9 residues. V was cut by 9 bases and J by 7 bases, with 6 bases left in between. The CDR3 DNA, read in part, is TGTGCCACGGTCTACACCTTGTAC. It codes for CATVYTLY. The complete CDR3 reads CATVYTLYF.

This clone was seen a handful of times. Mouse names are used for the genes. Read sequence stops 1 residue before the CDR3 end, and the germline J gene provides the missing end. The chain employs TRBV26 and TRBJ1-4; perhaps TRBD1 as D (5 bases). The V gene lost 6 bases and the J gene lost 0 bases, with 8 bases spanning the gap. The V gene's germline CDR1 is KGHPV and CDR2 FQNQEV (reference sequence). CDR3 length equals 14 residues. CDR3 in amino acids: CASSWGISNERLFF. The sequenced part of the CDR3 DNA is TGTGCCAGCAGCTGGGGGATTTCCAACGAAAGATTATTT.

By sample fraction, this clone is large (0.1 to 1%). Gene names and germline refer to mouse. The read halts 1 residue ahead of the CDR3 end, with the missing end drawn from the germline J gene. The chain is built from TRBV13-1 and TRBJ2-1, with 10 bases identical to TRBD2. Germline CDR1 reads NSHNY; CDR2 reads SYGAGN. The CDR3 spans 15 residues. V shed 1 base and J 3 bases; nucleotides not matched to a gene: 1. The CDR3 is CASSDWTGGYAEQFF. The sequenced CDR3 bases are TGTGCCAGCAGTGATTGGACTGGGGGCTATGCTGAGCAGTTC.